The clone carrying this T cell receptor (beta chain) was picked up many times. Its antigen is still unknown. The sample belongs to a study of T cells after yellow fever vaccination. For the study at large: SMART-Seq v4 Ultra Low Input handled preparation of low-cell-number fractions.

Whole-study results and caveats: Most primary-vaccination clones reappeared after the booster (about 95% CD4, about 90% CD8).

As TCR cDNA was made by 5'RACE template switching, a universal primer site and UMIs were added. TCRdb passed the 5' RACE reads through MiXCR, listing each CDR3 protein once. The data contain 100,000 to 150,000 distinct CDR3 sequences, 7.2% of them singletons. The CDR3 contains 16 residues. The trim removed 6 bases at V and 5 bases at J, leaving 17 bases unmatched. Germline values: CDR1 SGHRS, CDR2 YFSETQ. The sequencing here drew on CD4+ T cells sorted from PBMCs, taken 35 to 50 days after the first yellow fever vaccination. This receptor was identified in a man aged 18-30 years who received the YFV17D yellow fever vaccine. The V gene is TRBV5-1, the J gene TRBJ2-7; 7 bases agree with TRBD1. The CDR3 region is CASKSSLRQGLDEQYF. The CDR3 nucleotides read TGCGCCAGCAAAAGCTCTCTTCGACAGGGCCTCGACGAGCAGTACTTC.